This T cell receptor beta chain appears in the sequencing data of a study of CD8 T cells in cerebrospinal fluid in Alzheimer's disease. Study observations and caveats: In mild cognitive impairment or Alzheimer's disease, the biggest CSF clone made up more TCRs than in controls.

Considering frequency, this clonotype is medium-sized. Its antigen remains unknown. The CDR3 runs 15 residues. CDR1 is SEHNR, CDR2 FQNEAQ, per germline (reference sequence). TCRdb reprocessed the 10x single-cell sequencing reads and keeps a single row for each CDR3 protein, giving no DNA. Reported are over 900 distinct CDR3 sequences; the ten largest clones contain more than 15%. The V and J genes are TRBV7-9 and TRBJ1-1; the D gene TCRdb calls, TRBD1, cannot be checked with no DNA. The origin of this receptor is a human donor in good health. The sequencing input was cerebrospinal fluid. The CDR3 protein is CASSQNRGLNTEAFF.